The next 14 T cell receptor beta chains were all read from a single sample in a study of T-cell memory formation after mild COVID-19. TCRdb used MiXCR to reprocess the 5' RACE reads, holding one entry per CDR3 protein. The repertoire consists of under 50,000 distinct CDR3 sequences, with around 25% occurring once and the leading ten covering 43%. Sequencing was performed on PBMCs or a T cell subset sorted from them (not recorded which). These receptor sequences come from a man younger than 35 who had mild COVID-19 (a few samples of this study predate the infection). Cell type and time point are not known.

The V call is TRBV6-2 or TRBV6-3, the J call TRBJ1-2; 7 bases are a match to TRBD1. The CDR3 runs to 18 residues. CDR1 is MNHEY and CDR2 is SVGEGT in the germline V gene. V shed 0 bases, J shed 5 bases, and the junction held 15 bases outside the gene matches. CDR3 loop: CASSYSNGATGSGYGYTF. In nucleotides, the CDR3 is TGTGCCAGCAGTTACTCGAATGGTGCGACAGGGAGTGGATATGGCTACACCTTC.

The rearrangement uses TRBV19 and TRBJ2-2; a possible D gene is TRBD1 (6 bases). V was pared by 11 bases and J by 4 bases, with 20 bases between. Germline CDR1 and CDR2: LNHDA and SQIVND (reference sequence). CDR3 length: 15 amino acids. CDR3 sequence: CARSPAGVSTGELFF. DNA for the CDR3: TGTGCCCGCTCCCCTGCAGGGGTAAGCACCGGGGAGCTGTTTTTT.

This clonotype was seen only a few times. The rearrangement uses TRBV9 and TRBJ1-1, with D tentatively TRBD1 (6 bases). Germline CDR1 reads SGDLS; CDR2 reads YYNGEE. Trimming took 4 bases from V and 0 from J, leaving 13 bases between them. This CDR3 is 15 amino acids long. The CDR3 spells CASSTGTNMNTEAFF. DNA of the CDR3: TGTGCCAGCAGCACGGGGACAAATATGAACACTGAAGCTTTCTTT.

V is TRBV11-2 and J is TRBJ2-1; D gene ambiguous. The length of the CDR3 is 12 residues. Germline lookup yields CDR1 SGHAT and CDR2 FQNNGV. Trimming cost V 6 bases and J 7 bases, with 10 bases left between them. DNA of the CDR3: TGTGCCAGCAGATACCGTGGGAATGAGCAGTTCTTC. Its translation is CASRYRGNEQFF. The variable domain in full, with the rest retrieved from reference TRBV11-2 and TRBJ2-1, is EAGVAQSPRYKIIEKRQSVAFWCNPISGHATLYWYQQILGQGPKLLIQFQNNGVVDDSQLPKDRFSAERLKGVDSTLKIQPAKLEDSAVYLCASRYRGNEQFFGPGTRLTVL.

This clonotype was seen only a few times. This chain links TRBV6-5 with TRBJ2-5; D gene uncertain. This CDR3 has 13 residues. V was pared by 0 bases and J by 5 bases, with 7 bases between. The germline gives CDR1 MNHEY, CDR2 SVGAGI. CDR3 in amino acids: CASSYSARETQYF. CDR3 nucleotide sequence: TGTGCCAGCAGTTACTCGGCTAGGGAGACCCAGTACTTC.

This clonotype was counted a few times. The chain recombines TRBV3-1 with TRBJ1-2; 11 bases line up with TRBD1. V shed 6 bases and J 7 bases; nucleotides not matched to a gene: 4. Germline CDR1 and CDR2: LGHDT and YNNKEL (reference sequence). This CDR3 contains 13 residues. This CDR3 is CASRRTGGGGYTF. The CDR3 DNA sequence: TGTGCCAGCAGACGGACAGGGGGCGGTGGCTACACCTTC.

The rearrangement joins TRBV12-3 or TRBV12-4 to TRBJ2-7; 9 bases line up with TRBD2. This CDR3 is 15 amino acids long. Trimming cost V 9 bases and J 2 bases; bases outside gene matches: 11. The CDR3 region has the DNA TGTGCCAGAAAATCTAGGACTAGCGAAGCCTACGAGCAGTACTTC. Protein sequence: CARKSRTSEAYEQYF.

This clonotype came up once. The V gene is TRBV4-2, the J gene TRBJ1-2; a possible D gene is TRBD1 (6 bases). Germline CDR1 LGHNA, CDR2 YNFKEQ. Trimming took 1 base from V and 4 from J, leaving 13 bases between them. The CDR3 length is 15 residues. The CDR3 region is CASSQGLARGYGYTF. The CDR3 bases are TGTGCCAGCAGCCAAGGATTGGCCAGGGGCTATGGCTACACCTTC.

This clonotype was recorded a few times. V is TRBV5-1 and J is TRBJ2-1; 11 bases are a match to TRBD2. Germline V gene data show CDR1 as SGHRS and CDR2 as YFSETQ. J lost 4 bases, V lost 0 bases, and 9 bases had no gene match. The CDR3 is 18 amino acids. CDR3 sequence (DNA): TGCGCCAGCAGCTTGGTAGCGGGGGGGCCCACCCCATACAATGAGCAGTTCTTC. Protein sequence: CASSLVAGGPTPYNEQFF.

The chain combines TRBV7-2 with TRBJ2-3, with 7 bases identical to TRBD1. Looked up from germline, CDR1 is SGHTA and CDR2 is FQGNSA. This CDR3 comprises 14 residues. After removal of 5 bases from V and 2 bases from J, the junction contained 4 bases not matched to a gene. CDR3 nucleotides: TGTGCCAGCAGCCCGGACAGGAACACAGATACGCAGTATTTT. Translated: CASSPDRNTDTQYF.

CDR3 residues: CAWSEAGGGNTGELFF. The CDR3 nucleotides read TGTGCCTGGAGCGAGGCGGGGGGAGGGAACACCGGGGAGCTGTTTTTT. This chain joins TRBV30 and TRBJ2-2; 8 nucleotides align to TRBD2. The CDR3 extends over 16 amino acids. V lost 3 bases to trimming and J lost 1 base; unmatched junction nucleotides: 7. In germline, CDR1 is GTSNPN, CDR2 SVGIG (reference sequence).

The CDR3 nucleotides read TGTGCCAGCAGCGTAGCTGTGTTAGGCGGGGAGCTGTTTTTT. Its translation: CASSVAVLGGELFF. V usage is TRBV9 and J usage is TRBJ2-2; D remains ambiguous. Trimming removed 0 bases from V and 7 bases from J, with 10 bases in between. CDR1 is SGDLS and CDR2 is YYNGEE in the germline V gene. The CDR3 extends over 14 amino acids.

In this sample, this clonotype turned up a few times. The gene calls are TRBV27 and TRBJ2-1; 14 bases line up with TRBD2. CDR3 size: 15 residues. Germline trimming cut 4 bases from V and 10 bases from J; bases unmatched to any gene: 6. Germline loops: CDR1 MNHEY, CDR2 SMNVEV (reference sequence). The CDR3 DNA reads TGTGCCAGCAGTTCGGGGACTAGCGGGGGCGGGGAGCAGTTCTTC. This encodes CASSSGTSGGGEQFF.

The table lists this clonotype with a count of one. The chain has TRBV12-3 or TRBV12-4 and TRBJ2-3; D is uncertain. V lost 6 bases to trimming and J lost 6 bases, with 7 bases between them. The CDR3 extends over 11 amino acids. CDR3 residues: CASRLGDTQYF. The CDR3 bases are TGTGCCAGCAGGCTCGGGGATACGCAGTATTTT.